Listed here are 16 T cell receptor beta chains from one sample, sequenced in a study of T-cell memory formation after mild COVID-19. TCRdb re-called the 5' RACE reads with MiXCR, one entry per CDR3 protein. The table has roughly 600,000 distinct CDR3 sequences, more than 15% seen once; the top ten hold approximately 12%. Specimen: PBMCs or a T cell subset sorted from them (not recorded which). The receptor set was obtained from an adult woman who had mild COVID-19 (a few samples of this study predate the infection). Cell type and time point are not known.

The chain has TRBV2 and TRBJ1-5, with D tentatively TRBD1 (5 bases). This CDR3 region has 15 residues. Trimming left V 0 bases short and J 4 bases short, with 10 bases between. The germline gives CDR1 SNHLY, CDR2 FYNNEI. Here the CDR3 DNA reads TGTGCCAGCAGTGAAGCGCTTAGGGGTAATCAGCCCCAGCATTTT. Translating gives CASSEALRGNQPQHF.

This chain uses TRBV5-4 with TRBJ2-7, with D perhaps matching TRBD1 or TRBD2 (6 bases each). The CDR3 loop spans 15 amino acids. Deletions cut 1 base from V and 0 bases from J, with 11 bases between. CDR1 is SGHNT and CDR2 is YYREEE in the germline V gene (reference sequence). The DNA for the CDR3 is TGTGCCAGCAGCTTGCAGGGGAGGTCCTCCTACGAGCAGTACTTC. The encoded protein is CASSLQGRSSYEQYF.

The chain uses TRBV6-2 or TRBV6-3 and TRBJ2-3; 11 bases agree with TRBD2. CDR3 length equals 17 residues. V lost 2 bases, J lost 3 bases, and 7 bases stayed unmatched. Germline V lookup: CDR1 MNHEY, CDR2 SVGEGT. The CDR3 region is CASSYPPGLAETDTQYF. CDR3 nucleotides: TGTGCCAGCAGTTACCCACCGGGACTAGCGGAAACAGATACGCAGTATTTT.

The CDR3 bases are TGTGCCAGCAGTGAAGGACAGGGGGCGCAGGATGAGCAGTTCTTC. This sequence encodes CASSEGQGAQDEQFF. The gene calls are TRBV2 and TRBJ2-1; TRBD1 agrees at 10 bases. Germline V CDR1 and CDR2: SNHLY, FYNNEI. The V segment lost 1 base and the J segment 8 bases; nucleotides outside the gene matches: 5. The CDR3 is 15 residues long.

The chain uses TRBV5-1 and TRBJ2-5; 11 positions match TRBD2. This CDR3 spans 18 amino acids. Germline V gives CDR1 SGHRS, CDR2 YFSETQ. V trimming: 0 bases; J trimming: 0 bases; junction bases outside the gene matches: 7. In DNA, the CDR3 is TGCGCCAGCAGCTTGGCCGGGCTAGCGGGGGGTCACCAAGAGACCCAGTACTTC. Amino acid sequence: CASSLAGLAGGHQETQYF.

The chain links TRBV9 to TRBJ2-3; TRBD2 aligns across 11 bases. The CDR3 runs 16 residues. Germline CDR1 is SGDLS and CDR2 is YYNGEE. The ends lost 2 bases at V and 1 base at J; junction bases unmatched: 3. CDR3 residues: CASSVPLAGGTDTQYF. The DNA for the CDR3 is TGTGCCAGCAGCGTCCCACTAGCGGGGGGCACAGATACGCAGTATTTT.

The chain carries TRBV7-9 and TRBJ2-1; D may be TRBD2 (6 bases). The CDR3 is made up of 15 amino acids. V was shortened by 8 bases and J by 9 bases, with 23 bases between the two germline ends. The germline gives CDR1 SEHNR, CDR2 FQNEAQ (reference sequence). CDR3 in amino acids: CASPPRTIDGAEQFF. DNA for the CDR3: TGTGCCAGCCCTCCCCGGACTATCGATGGTGCTGAGCAGTTCTTC.

The table lists this clonotype with a few counts. The gene calls are TRBV4-3 and TRBJ2-3; 8 bases line up with TRBD1. Trimming cost V 3 bases and J 6 bases; bases outside gene matches: 8. CDR1 LGHNA and CDR2 YSLEER come from the germline V gene. The CDR3 consists of 15 residues. The CDR3 here is CASSQLQGEGDTQYF. The CDR3 DNA reads TGCGCCAGCAGCCAGCTACAGGGGGAAGGGGATACGCAGTATTTT.

This clonotype was counted a few times. J is TRBJ1-2 and V is TRBV20-1, with 11 nucleotides matching TRBD1. CDR3 length: 14 amino acids. Germline V gene sequence: CDR1 DFQATT, CDR2 SNEGSKA (reference sequence). Trimming took 1 base from V and 4 from J; bases not matched to a gene: 2. CDR3: CSARGTGGRYGYTF. CDR3 DNA: TGCAGTGCTAGAGGGACAGGGGGCCGCTATGGCTACACCTTC.

The gene calls are TRBV19 and TRBJ1-1; possibly TRBD1 for D (5 bases). With 9 bases removed from V and 4 bases from J, the gap between germline ends came to 15 bases. This CDR3 region has 13 residues. CDR1 is LNHDA, CDR2 SQIVND, per germline (reference sequence). CDR3: CARKTAVSTEAFF. CDR3 DNA: TGTGCCAGAAAGACAGCGGTGAGCACTGAAGCTTTCTTT.

This rearrangement joins TRBV9 to TRBJ2-7, with D possibly being TRBD2 (6 bases). Trimming removed 3 bases from V and 3 bases from J, with 13 bases in between. This CDR3 spans 14 amino acids. The V gene's germline CDR1 is SGDLS and CDR2 YYNGEE. Here the CDR3 DNA reads TGTGCCAGCAGCGCGCGGGACGGTTACTACGAGCAGTACTTC. Protein product: CASSARDGYYEQYF.

A single count supports this clonotype. The CDR3 region is CASSLIGREAFF. For the CDR3, the DNA is TGTGCCAGCAGCTTAATAGGGCGTGAAGCTTTCTTT. The V call is TRBV25-1, the J call TRBJ1-1; D gene uncertain. The germline gives CDR1 MGHDK, CDR2 SYGVNS. V was clipped by 6 bases and J by 7 bases, with 12 bases between them. The CDR3 has 12 amino acids.

This chain uses TRBV5-1 with TRBJ2-7; 10 nucleotides align to TRBD2. The germline gives CDR1 SGHRS, CDR2 YFSETQ. V dropped 4 bases and J dropped 0; count of bases not matched to a gene: 7. The CDR3 spans 16 residues. The CDR3 coding sequence is TGCGCCAGCAGCCCCGGACTAGCGGAGAGCTCCTACGAGCAGTACTTC. Translating gives CASSPGLAESSYEQYF.

In this sample, this clonotype turned up a few times. The chain recombines TRBV5-5 with TRBJ2-1; the D gene is possibly TRBD2 (5 bases). This CDR3 is 16 amino acids long. Trimming stripped 4 bases from V and 9 bases from J, with 23 bases between. Germline V gene sequence: CDR1 SGHKS, CDR2 YYEKEE (reference sequence). Written as DNA, the CDR3 is TGTGCCAGCAGCCTAAGCCTAGGGTTCGGGGTTGGTGAGCAGTTCTTC. As protein: CASSLSLGFGVGEQFF.

This clonotype was found a few times. The rearrangement joins TRBV12-3 or TRBV12-4 to TRBJ2-2; no reliable D call. V was trimmed by 6 bases and J by 4 bases, leaving 15 bases between them. This CDR3 has 15 amino acids. This chain's CDR3 is CASRMRLVRTGELFF. In DNA form, the CDR3 reads TGTGCCAGCAGAATGCGCCTGGTTCGCACCGGGGAGCTGTTTTTT.

This clonotype was detected only a few times. The rearrangement links TRBV24-1 to TRBJ2-2, with TRBD1 matching 9 bases. There are 17 residues in the CDR3. The junction had 6 bases not matched to a gene; V was cut back by 3 bases and J by 2 bases. The V gene's germline CDR1 is KGHDR and CDR2 SFDVKD. The CDR3 sequence is CATSDPGQGHNTGELFF. CDR3 DNA sequence: TGTGCCACCAGTGATCCCGGACAGGGGCACAACACCGGGGAGCTGTTTTTT.